This entry features one T cell receptor beta chain sequence. This clonotype was detected ten times or more. Its antigen remains undetermined. It has no much larger one-base neighbor in the sample; base qualities were not kept. Ophthalmopathy patients were characterized by moderately to severely active disease, a Clinical Activity Score of at least 3, a NOSPECS grade of at least 4, and a disease duration under 3 months. Anyone with other autoimmune diseases, uncontrolled infections, pregnancy or lactation was excluded from the study. Diagnosis was based on clinical symptoms, serum thyroxine, TRAb, thyroid ultrasound and orbital computed tomography. Ficoll-Paque density gradient centrifugation was used to isolate PBMCs from about 10 ml of fresh peripheral blood. Trizol reagent was used to extract the total RNA, and its quality was then checked on an Agilent 2100 Bioanalyzer. This specimen belongs to a study of Graves' ophthalmopathy and Graves' hyperthyroidism (dated by TCRdb to 2016 to 2019). About the study as a whole: Peripheral blood was collected at initial diagnosis, prior to any treatment. The study used signatures of the TCR beta repertoire to tell Graves' ophthalmopathy apart from Graves' hyperthyroidism and to predict which patients would progress to ophthalmopathy. In total, over 130 blood samples were TCR-sequenced: 43 ophthalmopathy, approximately 80 hyperthyroidism and some 17 hyperthyroidism-to-ophthalmopathy patients. A discovery set of 100 patients (approximately 42 ophthalmopathy, some 58 stable hyperthyroidism) was enrolled to explore V-J signatures distinguishing ophthalmopathy from hyperthyroidism. The independent validation cohort included about 20 hyperthyroidism patients plus 17 patients who later progressed from hyperthyroidism to ophthalmopathy. In roughly six hyperthyroidism patients, the T-cell repertoires found in thyroid tissue were compared with those found in blood. Once sampling was done, hyperthyroidism patients were given methimazole at a starting dose of 30 mg daily, while ophthalmopathy patients were given high-dose intravenous methylprednisolone. The 95 to 100 discovery patients were divided at random into training and test sets in a 7:3 ratio.

Overall study outcomes, separate from this receptor: No statistical method was used to predetermine the sample size, and group allocation was not hidden from the investigators. In validation, the model predicted ophthalmopathy progression with more than 70% sensitivity and 72.22% specificity; 12 predicted patients were CT-confirmed with GO in a median of approximately 6.5 months. The 13-signature model separated ophthalmopathy from stable hyperthyroidism with roughly 90% sensitivity and about 81% specificity in cross-validation, and 80%/75% in the test set. Most expanded thyroid clonotypes with a frequency above 0.001 also appeared in blood, which suggests that blood repertoires may reflect the immune response in the thyroid.

Relative to germline, V is missing 2 bases and J is missing 8 bases, with 4 bases of the junction outside any gene match. Its CDR3 holds 13 amino acids, cysteine through phenylalanine. Only the CDR3 DNA stays, 39 bases, in frame from base 1. For repertoire sequencing, TCR beta CDR3 regions were amplified from RNA transcripts. The first round was an RT-PCR using HTBI primers with the Qiagen OneStep RT-PCR kit, and this first round was followed by a second-round multiplex PCR, then size selection and purification. Libraries were sequenced paired-end with 100 bp reads on an Illumina HiSeq2000. Per the authors' processing: Reads were processed with SOAPnuke, discarding reads with adapters, uncalled bases, mean Phred below 15, or no exact constant-primer or identifier match. COPE v1.2.5 was used to merge high-quality paired reads. Each unique nucleotide sequence was treated as a clonotype, and MiTCR v1.1 was used to align the clonotypes to the IMGT TRB V, D and J references. The analysis was limited to V-J combinations with a frequency above 0.0001, which together covered roughly 99% of repertoires. For each V-J combination, a TCR clonal expansion and chaos score was defined as the ratio of F50 clonal expansion to chaos observed in the TCRdist matrix. Welch's t-statistics and random forest were used to reduce the features to 10 to 15 V-J combinations, which were then used as input to a naive Bayes classifier. The Morisita-Horn index was used to measure how similar the thyroid and blood repertoires were. TCRdb reran the public reads through fastp at Q25 and MiXCR, keeping productive beta chains. Every entry covers one CDR3 protein and lists the most common genes and DNA from its rows. The V and J calls were not made by the authors but by TCRdb's processing. The sample table records 170,000 or so distinct CDR3 sequences; under 40% of these occur just once. Of the sample, about 6% is held by the ten largest clones.

Recombination joined TRBV12-3 or TRBV12-4 with TRBJ1-2, with 8 bases matching TRBD1. The sequence was obtained from a woman aged 40 to 50 with Graves' ophthalmopathy. Donor details come from another sample of the same person, matched by shared clones. The sequenced sample consisted of peripheral blood. DNA sequence: TGTGCCAGCAGTTTAAGGGGGACAGGCGGCTACACCTTC. Its translation is CASSLRGTGGYTF.